Given below is one T cell receptor (beta chain) in context. Its antigen remains unidentified. This sample is part of a study of cytomegalovirus exposure and HLA in healthy donors. Study observations and caveats: In a later analysis, TCR beta V- and J-gene trimming was associated with a missense DCLRE1C variant. Indistinguishability led to the exclusion of some V segments, TRBV6-2 and TRBV6-3 included. Relative to the approximately 700-donor mean, N-insertions were reportedly fewer in an Asian-associated ancestry cluster in a later analysis.

The germline gives CDR1 SGHNT, CDR2 YYREEE (reference sequence). V dropped 4 bases and J dropped 0 bases, with 11 bases sitting between them. The CDR3 totals 14 residues. PCR used 60 Vbeta primers and 13 Jbeta primers. Assay: immunoSEQ multiplex PCR; the TCRdb copy retains only in-frame clones and omits some. The repertoire holds 150,000 to 200,000 clones, with around 75% as singletons. This TCR derives from a human donor in good health. The gene calls are TRBV5-4 and TRBJ2-7; D might be TRBD2 (6 bases). The sample comprised PBMCs. The CDR3 DNA sequence: TGTGCCAGCAGCAATGCGGGACGCTCCTACGAGCAGTACTTC. This codes for CASSNAGRSYEQYF.